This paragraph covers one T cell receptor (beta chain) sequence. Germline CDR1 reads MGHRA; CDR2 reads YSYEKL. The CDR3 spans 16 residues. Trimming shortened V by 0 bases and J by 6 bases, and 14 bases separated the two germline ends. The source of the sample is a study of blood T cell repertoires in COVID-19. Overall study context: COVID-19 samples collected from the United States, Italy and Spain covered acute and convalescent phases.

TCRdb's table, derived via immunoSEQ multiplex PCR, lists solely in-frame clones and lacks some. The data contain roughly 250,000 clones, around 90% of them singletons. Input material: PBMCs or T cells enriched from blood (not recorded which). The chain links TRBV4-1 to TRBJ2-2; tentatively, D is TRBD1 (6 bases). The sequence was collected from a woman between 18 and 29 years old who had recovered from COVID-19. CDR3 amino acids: CASSQDRAGVAGELFF. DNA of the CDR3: TGCGCCAGCAGCCAAGATCGGGCAGGGGTGGCCGGGGAGCTGTTTTTT.